Presented here are 20 T cell receptor beta chains from one specimen sequenced in a study of blood T cell repertoires in COVID-19. Data came from immunoSEQ multiplex PCR; TCRdb stores just in-frame clones and leaves some out. This sample yields 300,000 to 500,000 clones, of which around 90% are seen a single time; roughly 2% belongs to the top ten. Input material: PBMCs or T cells enriched from blood (not recorded which). Receptor source: a woman between 40 and 55 years old with acute COVID-19.

V gene TRBV5-1 combines with J gene TRBJ2-7; tentatively, D is TRBD2 (5 bases). Germline CDR1 and CDR2: SGHRS and YFSETQ. V was cut by 0 bases and J by 5 bases, with 15 bases left in between. The CDR3 has 15 amino acids. CDR3 loop: CASSLGEGGWDEQYF. The CDR3 bases are TGCGCCAGCAGCTTGGGCGAGGGTGGATGGGACGAGCAGTACTTC.

The rearrangement uses TRBV11-2 and TRBJ1-6; no definite D call. Deletions cut 0 bases from V and 15 bases from J, with 9 bases between. Looked up from germline, CDR1 is SGHAT and CDR2 is FQNNGV. The CDR3 is 12 residues long. The chain's CDR3 is CASSLEPAHLHF. The CDR3 DNA follows: TGTGCCAGCAGCTTAGAACCAGCGCACCTCCACTTT.

The J gene is TRBJ2-7, the V gene TRBV13; 9 nucleotides match TRBD1. V was clipped by 3 bases and J by 5 bases; unmatched bases: 2. CDR1 and CDR2 from the germline V gene are PRHDT and FYEKMQ (reference sequence). CDR3 size: 13 residues. The CDR3 loop reads CASSFTGGNEQYF. In DNA, the CDR3 is TGTGCCAGCAGCTTCACAGGGGGCAACGAGCAGTACTTC.

This chain connects TRBV30 to TRBJ2-5; a possible D gene is TRBD1 (5 bases). The CDR3 covers 12 residues. The V gene's germline CDR1 is GTSNPN and CDR2 SVGIG (reference sequence). Trimming pared 0 bases from V and 3 bases from J, leaving 5 bases between. CDR3 residues: CAWSVQEETQYF. The CDR3 nucleotides read TGTGCCTGGAGTGTACAGGAAGAGACCCAGTACTTC.

The chain links TRBV5-5 to TRBJ2-3; 10 bases line up with TRBD2. V was pared by 0 bases and J by 4 bases, with 8 bases of the junction left unmatched. Germline assignment: CDR1 SGHKS and CDR2 YYEKEE (reference sequence). The CDR3 has 17 residues. The CDR3 loop reads CASSLARAGGLPDTQYF. The CDR3 DNA sequence: TGTGCCAGCAGCTTGGCCCGAGCGGGGGGGCTCCCAGATACGCAGTATTTT. Variable domain in full (rest from reference TRBV5-5 and TRBJ2-3): DAGVTQSPTHLIKTRGQQVTLRCSPISGHKSVSWYQQVLGQGPQFIFQYYEKEERGRGNFPDRFSARQFPNYSSELNVNALLLGDSALYLCASSLARAGGLPDTQYFGPGTRLTVL.

This chain's CDR3 is CSVEDTGTANTEAFF. In nucleotides, the CDR3 is TGCAGCGTTGAAGATACCGGGACAGCGAACACTGAAGCTTTCTTT. The rearrangement uses TRBV29-1 and TRBJ1-1; 7 bases are shared with TRBD1. Germline loops: CDR1 SQVTM, CDR2 ANQGSEA. V lost 0 bases to trimming and J lost 1 base; unmatched junction nucleotides: 5. The CDR3 is 15 residues long.

This chain uses TRBV7-2 with TRBJ1-2; perhaps TRBD1 as D (6 bases). This CDR3 comprises 15 residues. The V gene lost 3 bases and the J gene lost 1 base, with 12 bases spanning the gap. The germline CDR1 and CDR2 sequences are SGHTA and FQGNSA. CDR3: CASSFLPDSNYGYTF. CDR3 coding DNA: TGTGCCAGCAGCTTTTTACCGGACAGTAACTATGGCTACACCTTC.

This chain connects TRBV30 to TRBJ1-6, with 8 bases aligning to TRBD1. The trim removed 3 bases at V and 8 bases at J, leaving 3 bases unmatched. This CDR3 has 13 residues. Germline V gene sequence: CDR1 GTSNPN, CDR2 SVGIG (reference sequence). CDR3 bases: TGTGCCTGGAGCGACAGGGGAGATTCACCCCTCCACTTT. Its translation: CAWSDRGDSPLHF.

CDR3 DNA sequence: TGTGCCAGCTCCGGGACTAGCGGGGGTTACACAGATACGCAGTATTTT. Residues: CASSGTSGGYTDTQYF. This rearrangement joins TRBV7-9 to TRBJ2-3; TRBD2 aligns across 14 bases. With 8 bases clipped from V and 2 bases from J, the junction kept 6 bases outside the gene matches. CDR3 length: 16 residues. Germline-derived CDR1 and CDR2 are SEHNR and FQNEAQ (reference sequence).

The rearrangement uses TRBV5-4 and TRBJ2-7, with 8 bases lining up with TRBD1. This CDR3 comprises 15 residues. CDR1 is SGHNT and CDR2 is YYREEE in the germline V gene (reference sequence). The ends lost 4 bases at V and 0 bases at J; junction bases unmatched: 6. CDR3 sequence reads: CASSARTGSSYEQYF. In DNA form, the CDR3 reads TGTGCCAGCAGCGCTCGGACAGGGAGCTCCTACGAGCAGTACTTC.

This chain links TRBV19 with TRBJ2-7; D is uncertain. Per the germline V gene, CDR1 is LNHDA and CDR2 is SQIVND (reference sequence). The length of the CDR3 is 14 residues. V was cut by 3 bases and J by 1 base, with 10 bases left in between. The CDR3 here is CASSISITSYEQYF. CDR3 DNA: TGTGCCAGTAGTATCTCTATAACGTCCTACGAGCAGTACTTC.

The gene calls are TRBV5-5 and TRBJ2-1, with 10 bases lining up with TRBD2. The CDR3 has 15 residues. Germline CDR1 SGHKS, CDR2 YYEKEE (reference sequence). V lost 2 bases and J lost 5; bases outside the gene matches: 4. The CDR3 protein is CASSLWTSGNNEQFF. Written as DNA, the CDR3 is TGTGCCAGCAGCTTATGGACTAGCGGTAACAATGAGCAGTTCTTC.

This chain connects TRBV5-4 to TRBJ1-2, with a tentative D call TRBD1 (5 bases). The CDR3 is 13 residues long. V was trimmed by 0 bases and J by 4 bases, leaving 7 bases between them. The germline gives CDR1 SGHNT, CDR2 YYREEE (reference sequence). The CDR3 here is CASSLEGVYGYTF. The CDR3 coding sequence is TGTGCCAGCAGCTTGGAAGGGGTCTATGGCTACACCTTC.

The chain uses TRBV7-6 and TRBJ2-5; the match to TRBD1 covers 8 bases. The CDR3 is 14 residues long. Trimming took 4 bases from V and 2 from J; bases not matched to a gene: 3. Germline values: CDR1 SGHVS, CDR2 FNYEAQ. In DNA form, the CDR3 reads TGTGCCAGCAGCTGGGGACAGGTACAAGAGACCCAGTACTTC. Translating gives CASSWGQVQETQYF.

The chain uses TRBV21-1 and TRBJ2-3; no DNA check was done on the table's D call, TRBD2. TRBV21-1 is classified as a pseudogene. This CDR3 is built from 18 residues. The CDR3 is CASSKNTQLAGSTDTQYF. The CDR3 nucleotides read TGTGCCAGCAGCAAAAACACCCAGCTAGCGGGGAGCACAGATACGCAGTATTTT.

For this clone: This specimen includes other DNA sequences encoding the same CDR3. The chain employs TRBV10-3 and TRBJ1-4; maybe TRBD1 (5 bases). Germline V gives CDR1 ENHRY, CDR2 SYGVKD. This CDR3 has 13 residues. The V and J ends lost 3 bases and 5 bases respectively, with 7 bases between them. The CDR3 coding sequence is TGTGCCATCAGTGATTCAGGGAATGAAAAACTGTTTTTT. It yields the protein CAISDSGNEKLFF.

The chain employs TRBV2 and TRBJ1-3; a possible D gene is TRBD1 (5 bases). Trimming shortened V by 10 bases and J by 2 bases, and 12 bases separated the two germline ends. Germline V lookup: CDR1 SNHLY, CDR2 FYNNEI. The CDR3 runs 13 residues. CDR3 bases: TGTGCCAACACAGGCTTCCCTGGAAACACCATATATTTT. Its translation: CANTGFPGNTIYF. Complete variable domain (other parts from reference TRBV2 and TRBJ1-3): EPEVTQTPSHQVTQMGQEVILRCVPISNHLYFYWYRQILGQKVEFLVSFYNNEISEKSEIFDDQFSVERPDGSNFTLKIRSTKLEDSAMYFCANTGFPGNTIYFGEGSWLTVV.

The chain links TRBV10-3 to TRBJ1-2, with 8 bases identical to TRBD1. The CDR3 spans 13 residues. The V gene end was trimmed by 10 bases and the J gene end by 8 bases; junction bases not matched to a gene: 12. CDR1 is ENHRY and CDR2 is SYGVKD in the germline V gene. As DNA, the CDR3 is TGTGCCAGCCAGGGGGCGGGAATACTGGGCTACACCTTC. Its protein product is CASQGAGILGYTF.

This clone has a handful of counts. V is TRBV5-1 and J is TRBJ2-2; possible D gene TRBD2, 6 bases. The CDR3 loop spans 17 amino acids. V was cut by 0 bases and J by 4 bases, with 16 bases left in between. CDR1 is SGHRS and CDR2 is YFSETQ in the germline V gene. The CDR3 here is CASSLAVVGLSTGELFF. The CDR3 DNA reads TGCGCCAGCAGCTTGGCGGTCGTAGGACTAAGCACCGGGGAGCTGTTTTTT.

The V and J genes are TRBV27 and TRBJ2-5, with 11 nucleotides matching TRBD1. This CDR3 has 15 residues. Per germline, CDR1 MNHEY and CDR2 SMNVEV (reference sequence). V lost 4 bases to trimming and J lost 5 bases; unmatched junction nucleotides: 6. Here the CDR3 reads CASSSRTGGGETQYF. The CDR3 DNA reads TGTGCCAGCAGTTCCCGGACAGGGGGCGGTGAGACCCAGTACTTC.